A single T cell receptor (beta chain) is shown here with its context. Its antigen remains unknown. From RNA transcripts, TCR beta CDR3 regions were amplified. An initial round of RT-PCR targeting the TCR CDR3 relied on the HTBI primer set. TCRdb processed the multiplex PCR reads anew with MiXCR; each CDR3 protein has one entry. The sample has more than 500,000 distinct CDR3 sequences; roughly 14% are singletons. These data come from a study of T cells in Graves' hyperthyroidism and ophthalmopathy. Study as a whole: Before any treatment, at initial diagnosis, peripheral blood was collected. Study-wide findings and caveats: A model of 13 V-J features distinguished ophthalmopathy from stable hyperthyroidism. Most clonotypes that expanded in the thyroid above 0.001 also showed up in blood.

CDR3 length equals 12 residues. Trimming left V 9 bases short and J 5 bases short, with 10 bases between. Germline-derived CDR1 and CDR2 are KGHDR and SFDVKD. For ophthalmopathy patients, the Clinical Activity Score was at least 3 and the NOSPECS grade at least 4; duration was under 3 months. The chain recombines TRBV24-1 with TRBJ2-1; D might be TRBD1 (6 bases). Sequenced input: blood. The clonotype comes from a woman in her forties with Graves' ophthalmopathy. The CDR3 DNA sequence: TGTGCCACCGCTTCAGGGGACAATGAGCAGTTCTTC. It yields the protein CATASGDNEQFF.